This record concerns one T cell receptor beta chain sequence. This sample is part of a study of T cell changes during pregnancy in multiple sclerosis. Trimming took 3 bases from V and 1 from J, leaving 15 bases between them. The CDR3 extends over 16 amino acids. Germline V gene lookup returns CDR1 KGHSH and CDR2 LQKENI. Measured with immunoSEQ multiplex PCR; TCRdb has only the in-frame clones, and not every one. The sample records approximately 14,000 clones, 85% to 95% being singletons. The receptor comes from a female donor in good health, enrolled as a control in a pregnancy study. Sequenced material: peripheral blood, taken in the second trimester of pregnancy. The rearrangement joins TRBV18 to TRBJ1-1; D uncertain. The CDR3 DNA reads TGTGCCAGCTCACCCTATCTCGAGGGTTCGAACACTGAAGCTTTCTTT. It specifies CASSPYLEGSNTEAFF.